This passage covers 28 T cell receptor beta chains from one sample sequenced in a study of control samples from healthy donors and cancer patients. Assay: immunoSEQ multiplex PCR; the TCRdb copy retains only in-frame clones and omits some. The repertoire holds hundreds of thousands of clones, with around 90% as singletons. Sequences were obtained from PBMCs. Every receptor here comes from a man aged 35-49 years with head and neck cancer.

Of note for this clone: This same CDR3 is encoded by further DNA sequences in the sample. The chain joins TRBV5-1 to TRBJ1-1; 9 nucleotides match TRBD1. Trimming took 4 bases from V and 1 from J; bases not matched to a gene: 5. The CDR3 is 15 residues long. The germline V gene encodes CDR1 SGHRS and CDR2 YFSETQ. DNA for the CDR3: TGCGCCAGCAGCATCACAGGGGGCTCGAACACTGAAGCTTTCTTT. This codes for CASSITGGSNTEAFF. The full variable domain, rest sourced from reference TRBV5-1 and TRBJ1-1, is KAGVTQTPRYLIKTRGQQVTLSCSPISGHRSVSWYQQTPGQGLQFLFEYFSETQRNKGNFPGRFSGRQFSNSRSEMNVSTLELGDSALYLCASSITGGSNTEAFFGQGTRLTVV.

J is TRBJ2-3 and V is TRBV11-1; D remains unclear. The CDR3 loop spans 13 amino acids. Germline CDR1 is SGHAT and CDR2 is FQDESV (reference sequence). Trimming removed 6 bases at V and 0 bases at J, with 7 bases between. The CDR3 loop reads CASRRSSTDTQYF. CDR3 nucleotide sequence: TGTGCCAGCAGGCGGAGTAGCACAGATACGCAGTATTTT.

This clone was seen just once. The J gene is TRBJ2-2, the V gene TRBV19, with TRBD1 as a possible D gene (6 bases). This CDR3 is built from 17 residues. V lost 2 bases and J 3 bases, leaving 16 bases between the germline ends. Germline V CDR1 and CDR2: LNHDA, SQIVND (reference sequence). The CDR3 protein is CASSIPYSNRDTGELFF. Written as DNA, the CDR3 is TGTGCCAGTAGTATACCCTACTCTAACAGGGACACCGGGGAGCTGTTTTTT.

The gene calls are TRBV18 and TRBJ1-5; D remains unclear. Trimming pared 5 bases from V and 6 bases from J, leaving 11 bases between. CDR3 length equals 13 residues. Germline CDR1 KGHSH, CDR2 LQKENI. Written as DNA, the CDR3 is TGTGCCAGCTCATACCAATCCGGTCAGCCCCAGCATTTT. The encoded protein is CASSYQSGQPQHF.

Only one count was recorded for this clone. The gene calls are TRBV28 and TRBJ1-1; 7 bases align to TRBD1. V lost 5 bases and J lost 5; bases outside the gene matches: 11. Germline V lookup: CDR1 MDHEN, CDR2 SYDVKM. The CDR3 extends over 15 amino acids. The CDR3 region is CASSPPRQGRTEAFF. In nucleotides, the CDR3 is TGTGCCAGCAGTCCCCCCCGACAGGGAAGGACTGAAGCTTTCTTT. The full variable domain, completed using reference TRBV28 and TRBJ1-1, is DVKVTQSSRYLVKRTGEKVFLECVQDMDHENMFWYRQDPGLGLRLIYFSYDVKMKEKGDIPEGYSVSREKKERFSLILESASTNQTSMYLCASSPPRQGRTEAFFGQGTRLTVV.

A single count supports this clone. This chain links TRBV27 with TRBJ2-6; 8 nucleotides agree with TRBD1. There are 19 residues in the CDR3. The V gene's germline CDR1 is MNHEY and CDR2 SMNVEV (reference sequence). The trim removed 4 bases at V and 2 bases at J, leaving 13 bases unmatched. The CDR3 reads CASSWRGGQGAAGANVLTF. CDR3 in DNA: TGTGCCAGCAGTTGGAGGGGTGGGCAGGGGGCGGCTGGGGCCAACGTCCTGACTTTC.

The chain joins TRBV21-1 to TRBJ2-5. TRBV21-1 is tagged as a pseudogene. The CDR3 contains 18 residues. In DNA, the CDR3 is TGTGCCAGCAGCAAAGAAGGGCCTCCGTTATCCCAACACCAGGCCCAGTACTTC. Its protein product is CASSKEGPPLSQHQAQYF.

V and J are TRBV5-1 and TRBJ2-5; 7 nucleotides match TRBD1. J was trimmed by 5 bases and V by 0 bases; bases with no gene match: 13. Germline V gives CDR1 SGHRS, CDR2 YFSETQ. This CDR3 region has 17 residues. This CDR3 is CASSLGLGQGVGETQYF. CDR3 sequence (DNA): TGCGCCAGCAGCTTGGGCCTCGGGCAGGGGGTCGGGGAGACCCAGTACTTC.

This chain joins TRBV9 and TRBJ2-1, with D hard to call. The germline V and J ends were trimmed by 3 bases and 4 bases, with 11 bases remaining between them. The CDR3 runs to 14 residues. CDR1 is SGDLS and CDR2 is YYNGEE in the germline V gene. The CDR3 DNA is TGTGCCAGCAGCGGCGAGGTGGGTTACAATGAGCAGTTCTTC. Translating it yields CASSGEVGYNEQFF.

The chain couples TRBV5-1 to TRBJ2-7, with 9 positions matching TRBD1. The ends lost 0 bases at V and 2 bases at J; junction bases unmatched: 3. From germline, CDR1 is SGHRS and CDR2 YFSETQ. This CDR3 has 15 amino acids. CDR3 in DNA: TGCGCCAGCAGCTTGGGACAGGGGGTCCCCTACGAGCAGTACTTC. Residues: CASSLGQGVPYEQYF.

The V call is TRBV6-5, the J call TRBJ2-7; D remains ambiguous. The germline V gene encodes CDR1 MNHEY and CDR2 SVGAGI. This CDR3 comprises 14 residues. V was trimmed by 6 bases and J by 0 bases, leaving 12 bases between them. The CDR3 DNA reads TGTGCCAGCAGGCAAGGACGGATCTCCTACGAGCAGTACTTC. Amino acid sequence: CASRQGRISYEQYF.

This rearrangement joins TRBV21-1 to TRBJ2-7; whether TRBD1, the table's D call, matches the DNA was not checked. TRBV21-1 is reported as a pseudogene. This CDR3 is built from 13 residues. In nucleotides, the CDR3 is TGTGCCAGCAGCGGCCGGGACAACTACGAGCAGTACTTC. This gives the protein CASSGRDNYEQYF.

This chain connects TRBV9 to TRBJ1-4, with a possible D match to TRBD1 (6 bases). Germline lookup yields CDR1 SGDLS and CDR2 YYNGEE. The CDR3 has 17 amino acids. The ends were cut back, 4 bases at V and 2 bases at J, with 18 bases in the middle. CDR3 sequence (DNA): TGTGCCAGCAGCCCGAGGGGGGGCGAATCTACTAATGAAAAACTGTTTTTT. This sequence encodes CASSPRGGESTNEKLFF.

This sequence joins TRBV24-1 and TRBJ2-2; 9 positions agree with TRBD1. The CDR3 spans 13 residues. The V gene end was trimmed by 7 bases and the J gene end by 7 bases; junction bases not matched to a gene: 3. CDR1 and CDR2 (germline): KGHDR, SFDVKD. In DNA form, the CDR3 reads TGTGCCACCAGACAGGGGGCGGGCGGGGAGCTGTTTTTT. Translated, it gives CATRQGAGGELFF.

The chain combines TRBV7-6 with TRBJ2-2; D uncertain. Germline V lookup: CDR1 SGHVS, CDR2 FNYEAQ. The CDR3 spans 14 residues. V shed 1 base and J shed 1 base, with 4 bases lying between them. CDR3 residues: CASSLGRNTGELFF. CDR3 in DNA: TGTGCCAGCAGCTTAGGACGGAACACCGGGGAGCTGTTTTTT. Full variable domain (rest looked up from reference TRBV7-6 and TRBJ2-2): GAGVSQSPRYKVTKRGQDVALRCDPISGHVSLYWYRQALGQGPEFLTYFNYEAQQDKSGLPNDRFSAERPEGSISTLTIQRTEQRDSAMYRCASSLGRNTGELFFGEGSRLTVL.

This chain connects TRBV4-1 to TRBJ2-5, with 9 positions matching TRBD1. Germline CDR1 and CDR2: MGHRA and YSYEKL. The J segment lost 2 bases and the V segment lost 3 bases, leaving 1 base of the junction unmatched. CDR3 length: 14 amino acids. In nucleotides, the CDR3 is TGCGCCAGCAGCCAGGGGACAGGGCAAGAGACCCAGTACTTC. This sequence encodes CASSQGTGQETQYF.

This rearrangement joins TRBV28 to TRBJ2-7, with D possibly matching TRBD1 (6 bases). The V end was cut by 5 bases, the J end by 0 bases, with 17 bases between. Germline values: CDR1 MDHEN, CDR2 SYDVKM. This CDR3 is 16 amino acids long. The CDR3 region is CASSPSGDPSSYEQYF. The CDR3 coding sequence is TGTGCCAGCAGTCCATCAGGGGACCCAAGCTCCTACGAGCAGTACTTC.

The V gene is TRBV11-2, the J gene TRBJ2-1; TRBD1 might be the D (5 bases). This CDR3 is built from 16 residues. Trimming took 6 bases from V and 0 from J, leaving 15 bases between them. Germline CDR1 SGHAT, CDR2 FQNNGV. The DNA of the CDR3 is TGTGCCAGCAGTTCAGTTGATCAGGGCTCCTACAATGAGCAGTTCTTC. This sequence encodes CASSSVDQGSYNEQFF.

The V and J genes are TRBV9 and TRBJ1-2; D is ambiguous. The CDR3 spans 17 residues. V lost 4 bases to trimming and J lost 1 base, with 20 bases between them. Germline CDR1 reads SGDLS; CDR2 reads YYNGEE. CDR3 coding DNA: TGTGCCAGCAGCCCTAGAGACTCCCCTAGGATTAACTATGGCTACACCTTC. It specifies CASSPRDSPRINYGYTF.

The rearrangement uses TRBV5-6 and TRBJ1-5; D unclear. The CDR3 is 15 residues long. Trimming removed 7 bases at V and 2 bases at J, with 16 bases between. Germline loops: CDR1 SGHDT, CDR2 YYEEEE. In nucleotides, the CDR3 is TGTGCCAGCGGACTAGGGCCTGGAGGCAATCAGCCCCAGCATTTT. Translated, it gives CASGLGPGGNQPQHF.

The chain carries TRBV19 and TRBJ2-3; D may be TRBD1 (6 bases). V gave up 5 bases and J gave up 0 bases, with 15 bases separating them. The CDR3 consists of 16 residues. Germline V CDR1 and CDR2: LNHDA, SQIVND (reference sequence). CDR3 residues: CASSPYPDSSTDTQYF. CDR3 nucleotide sequence: TGTGCCAGTAGTCCCTATCCGGACAGTAGCACAGATACGCAGTATTTT.

The V call is TRBV18, the J call TRBJ2-3; D perhaps matches TRBD1 (5 bases). Germline CDR1 KGHSH, CDR2 LQKENI. V lost 3 bases and J 2 bases, leaving 15 bases between the germline ends. The CDR3 loop spans 16 amino acids. The CDR3 nucleotides read TGTGCCAGCTCACCTAGGACAATGGGGTCCACAGATACGCAGTATTTT. Translating it yields CASSPRTMGSTDTQYF.

J is TRBJ1-5 and V is TRBV4-2, with D hard to call. Germline loops: CDR1 LGHNA, CDR2 YNFKEQ. The CDR3 consists of 15 residues. Trimming removed 1 base at V and 2 bases at J, with 9 bases between. Here the CDR3 DNA reads TGTGCCAGCAGCCAAGGGGGAGTTGGCAATCAGCCCCAGCATTTT. Protein: CASSQGGVGNQPQHF.

This chain uses TRBV19 with TRBJ1-5, with TRBD1 matching 9 bases. CDR1 and CDR2 from the germline V gene are LNHDA and SQIVND (reference sequence). V was clipped by 9 bases and J by 7 bases; unmatched bases: 4. The CDR3 covers 12 residues. The CDR3 coding sequence is TGTGCCAGGGACAGGGGTGGACAGCCCCAGCATTTT. Protein product: CARDRGGQPQHF. Full variable domain (rest looked up from reference TRBV19 and TRBJ1-5): DGGITQSPKYLFRKEGQNVTLSCEQNLNHDAMYWYRQDPGQGLRLIYYSQIVNDFQKGDIAEGYSVSREKKESFPLTVTSAQKNPTAFYLCARDRGGQPQHFGDGTRLSIL.

This chain joins TRBV20-1 and TRBJ2-7; TRBD1 matches 7 bases. Trimming removed 6 bases from V and 4 bases from J; junction bases left unmatched: 3. The germline V gene has CDR1 DFQATT and CDR2 SNEGSKA (reference sequence). The CDR3 is 11 amino acids. The CDR3 coding sequence is TGCAGTGCCCAGGGACAGTACGAGCAGTACTTC. Encoded protein: CSAQGQYEQYF.

The rearrangement links TRBV28 to TRBJ2-7; 7 positions agree with TRBD2. CDR3 size: 15 residues. Germline CDR1 and CDR2: MDHEN and SYDVKM. Trimming at V came to 7 bases and at J to 5 bases, leaving 14 bases not matched to a gene. This CDR3 is CASKWSSGVPNEQYF. The DNA of the CDR3 is TGTGCCAGCAAGTGGTCGAGCGGGGTCCCCAACGAGCAGTACTTC.

V usage is TRBV3-1 (or the pseudogene TRBV3-2) and J usage is TRBJ2-6; D is unresolved. In germline, CDR1 is LGHDT, CDR2 YNNKEL (reference sequence). The CDR3 is 15 amino acids. V lost 5 bases and J lost 2, with 10 bases in between. As DNA, the CDR3 is TGTGCCAGCAGCACTCGGTCTACTGGGGCCAACGTCCTGACTTTC. The encoded protein is CASSTRSTGANVLTF.

The V and J genes are TRBV30 and TRBJ1-1, with D maybe TRBD1 (6 bases). Germline V CDR1 and CDR2: GTSNPN, SVGIG (reference sequence). The V gene lost 1 base and the J gene lost 5 bases, with 8 bases spanning the gap. The CDR3 runs to 12 residues. The chain's CDR3 is CAWSERGTEAFF. The CDR3, as DNA: TGTGCCTGGAGTGAGAGGGGGACTGAAGCTTTCTTT.